These T cell receptor beta chains were read from a single sample in a study of control samples from healthy donors and cancer patients. Measured with immunoSEQ multiplex PCR; TCRdb has only the in-frame clones, and not every one. The top ten hold around 0.9% of the sample, which has around 50,000 clones, around 90% seen once. Sequencing was carried out using PBMCs. The receptors stem from a man aged 25-45 years with colorectal cancer. The CDR3 runs from the conserved cysteine through the conserved F or W. Fields, in order: J gene, clone size, V gene, D gene, CDR3 protein, CDR3 DNA. The D gene is left open where the match is weak. Expanded clones get a size class; other rows say once, few or many, or leave the size out.

J: TRBJ1-5
size: -
V: TRBV6-2/TRBV6-3
D: -
CDR3: CASSLGVAQPQHF
DNA: TGTGCCAGCAGTTTAGGGGTGGCTCAGCCCCAGCATTTT

J: TRBJ2-7
size: few
V: TRBV5-6
D: -
CDR3: CASSQDPRGEQYF
DNA: TGTGCCAGCAGCCAGGACCCGAGGGGCGAGCAGTACTTC

J: TRBJ2-2
size: -
V: TRBV21-1
D: -
CDR3: CASKDSPLPNTGELFF
DNA: TGTGCCAGCAAGGACAGTCCCTTACCAAACACCGGGGAGCTGTTTTTT

J: TRBJ1-6
size: -
V: TRBV25-1
D: -
CDR3: CASSASNNSPLHF
DNA: TGTGCCAGCAGCGCTAGTAATAATTCACCCCTCCACTTT

J: TRBJ2-2
size: once
V: TRBV3-1/TRBV3-2
D: TRBD2
CDR3: CASSQDYVGRGGTGELFF
DNA: TGTGCCAGCAGCCAAGATTACGTGGGCCGGGGGGGCACCGGGGAGCTGTTTTTT

J: TRBJ1-6
size: -
V: TRBV12-3/TRBV12-4
D: -
CDR3: CASMTSNSPLHF
DNA: TGTGCCAGCATGACATCGAATTCACCCCTCCACTTT

J: TRBJ2-5
size: -
V: TRBV7-6
D: TRBD2
CDR3: CASSLVRGGPLTRETQYF
DNA: TGTGCCAGCAGCTTAGTGCGGGGGGGGCCTCTTACCAGAGAGACCCAGTACTTC

J: TRBJ1-2
size: -
V: TRBV4-3
D: -
CDR3: CASSKSGVGNYGYTF
DNA: TGCGCCAGCAGCAAAAGTGGTGTAGGGAACTATGGCTACACCTTC

J: TRBJ2-5
size: -
V: TRBV5-6
D: -
CDR3: CATGPQFGETQYF
DNA: TGTGCCACCGGCCCCCAATTTGGAGAGACCCAGTACTTC

J: TRBJ1-6
size: -
V: TRBV5-1
D: -
CDR3: CASSPDGLRYNSPLHF
DNA: TGCGCCAGCAGCCCGGACGGGCTAAGGTATAATTCACCCCTCCACTTT

J: TRBJ1-1
size: -
V: TRBV5-6
D: -
CDR3: CASSPGVWNTEAFF
DNA: TGTGCCAGCAGCCCGGGGGTATGGAACACTGAAGCTTTCTTT

J: TRBJ2-1
size: -
V: TRBV7-9
D: -
CDR3: CASSRRGGLTYNEQFF
DNA: TGTGCCAGCAGCCGACGTGGAGGACTAACCTACAATGAGCAGTTCTTC

J: TRBJ2-3
size: -
V: TRBV6-5
D: TRBD2
CDR3: CAAKPGGGMDTQYF
DNA: TGTGCCGCAAAACCGGGGGGGGGAATGGATACGCAGTATTTT

J: TRBJ1-4
size: -
V: TRBV6-6
D: -
CDR3: CASRANTGFLGEKLFF
DNA: TGTGCCAGCAGAGCCAATACAGGGTTTTTAGGTGAAAAACTGTTTTTT

J: TRBJ1-2
size: -
V: TRBV6-7
D: -
CDR3: CASTERGSSYGYTF
DNA: TGTGCCAGCACCGAAAGGGGGTCTAGCTATGGCTACACCTTC

J: TRBJ1-3
size: -
V: TRBV4-3
D: -
CDR3: CASSQEQGNTIYF
DNA: TGCGCCAGCAGCCAAGAACAGGGAAACACCATATATTTT

J: TRBJ1-1
size: -
V: TRBV5-1
D: -
CDR3: CASSLGRGTEAFF
DNA: TGCGCCAGCAGCTTGGGAAGGGGCACTGAAGCTTTCTTT

J: TRBJ1-1
size: -
V: TRBV5-6
D: -
CDR3: CASSSGNTEAFF
DNA: TGTGCCAGCAGCTCCGGGAACACTGAAGCTTTCTTT

J: TRBJ2-1
size: -
V: TRBV13
D: -
CDR3: CASSLGSRNEQFF
DNA: TGTGCCAGCAGCTTAGGCTCCCGCAATGAGCAGTTCTTC

J: TRBJ1-3
size: -
V: TRBV9
D: -
CDR3: CASSVDFGNTIYF
DNA: TGTGCCAGCAGCGTAGATTTCGGAAACACCATATATTTT

J: TRBJ2-3
size: -
V: TRBV6-2/TRBV6-3
D: TRBD2
CDR3: CASSYRLAGELSTDTQYF
DNA: TGTGCCAGCAGTTACCGACTAGCGGGGGAGCTAAGCACAGATACGCAGTATTTT

J: TRBJ2-3
size: -
V: TRBV5-1
D: -
CDR3: CASSLGLSTDTQYF
DNA: TGCGCCAGCAGCTTGGGACTTAGCACAGATACGCAGTATTTT

J: TRBJ2-1
size: -
V: TRBV18
D: -
CDR3: CASSPLVSRNEQFF
DNA: TGTGCCAGCTCACCATTGGTAAGCAGGAATGAGCAGTTCTTC

J: TRBJ2-1
size: -
V: TRBV5-5
D: TRBD2
CDR3: CASSRGTSGDNNEQFF
DNA: TGTGCCAGCAGCCGGGGGACTAGCGGGGATAACAATGAGCAGTTCTTC

J: TRBJ1-2
size: -
V: TRBV24-1
D: -
CDR3: CATPANNYGYTF
DNA: TGTGCCACCCCAGCCAATAACTATGGCTACACCTTC

J: TRBJ1-2
size: -
V: TRBV4-3
D: -
CDR3: CASSPEAGAPYGHYGYTF
DNA: TGCGCCAGCAGCCCCGAGGCGGGCGCGCCTTACGGGCACTATGGCTACACCTTC

J: TRBJ2-6
size: -
V: TRBV7-9
D: -
CDR3: CASSTRTSGANVLTF
DNA: TGTGCCAGCAGCACAAGGACGTCTGGGGCCAACGTCCTGACTTTC